The 3 T cell receptor beta chains presented below share a single source sample, sequenced in a study of CD8+CD57+ T cells in acquired aplastic anemia. TCR beta VDJ combinations and CDR3 sequences were profiled from genomic DNA. Each CDR3 protein gets one entry after TCRdb re-called the reads with MiXCR. The repertoire holds around 430,000 distinct CDR3 sequences, with around 30% as singletons. Sequencing was done on patients that had shown CD8+CD57+ cell expansion by flow cytometry. The sequencing sample was made of sorted CD4+, CD8+, or CD8+CD57+ T cells (not recorded which) from PBMCs. All receptors come from a human donor with aplastic anemia.

The chain has TRBV20-1 and TRBJ2-1, with TRBD1 matching over 8 bases. In germline, CDR1 is DFQATT, CDR2 SNEGSKA (reference sequence). The CDR3 totals 15 residues. V dropped 2 bases and J dropped 8; count of bases not matched to a gene: 11. CDR3 bases: TGCAGTGCTAGACCAGACAGGGGAATGTACGATGAGCAGTTCTTC. Translating it yields CSARPDRGMYDEQFF.

This clonotype was observed a handful of times. The V gene is TRBV5-1, the J gene TRBJ1-4; D is undetermined. Germline V gives CDR1 SGHRS, CDR2 YFSETQ. Trimming took 0 bases from V and 5 from J, leaving 8 bases between them. CDR3 length: 14 residues. The CDR3 reads CASSLVAENEKLFF. CDR3 nucleotide sequence: TGCGCCAGCAGCTTGGTGGCGGAGAATGAAAAACTGTTTTTT.

The rearrangement joins TRBV29-1 to TRBJ2-1; 9 nucleotides align to TRBD1. This CDR3 comprises 13 residues. Germline V CDR1 and CDR2: SQVTM, ANQGSEA. CDR3 DNA: TGCACCAAACGGGACAGGGCCTACAATGAGCAGTTCTTC. Protein product: CTKRDRAYNEQFF.